These 23 T cell receptor beta chains originate from one sample sequenced in a study of cytomegalovirus exposure and HLA in healthy donors. Using immunoSEQ multiplex PCR, the repertoire was profiled, and TCRdb retains in-frame clones only, with some absent. The data show 280,000 or so clones, around 89% seen once. The sequenced material came from PBMCs. These receptors were taken from a woman aged 18-29 years in good health and CMV-seronegative.

Of note for this clone: At one boundary the junction diverges from the germline segment, which might be a read error. The V call is TRBV6-1, the J call TRBJ1-5, with D perhaps TRBD1 (5 bases). CDR3 size: 12 residues. Germline V lookup: CDR1 MNHNS, CDR2 SASEGT. CDR3 residues: CASSEVAGTPSF. CDR3 in DNA: TGTGCCAGCAGTGAAGTAGCGGGGACCCCGTCCTTT.

The CDR3 DNA is TGTGCCAGCAGTTATGGACTAGGCCCCACAGATACGCAGTATTTT. Translating it yields CASSYGLGPTDTQYF. This rearrangement joins TRBV6-5 to TRBJ2-3; 7 positions match TRBD2. Trimming at V came to 3 bases and at J to 2 bases, leaving 5 bases not matched to a gene. This CDR3 is 15 amino acids long. Germline V gene data show CDR1 as MNHEY and CDR2 as SVGAGI.

The chain has TRBV9 and TRBJ2-7; 9 positions match TRBD1. The CDR3 has 16 residues. Germline trimming cut 0 bases from V and 6 bases from J; bases unmatched to any gene: 10. Germline V gene lookup returns CDR1 SGDLS and CDR2 YYNGEE. The CDR3 region has the DNA TGTGCCAGCAGCGTAGAGGCCGGGACAGGGATAACCGAGCAGTACTTC. This gives the protein CASSVEAGTGITEQYF.

The chain recombines TRBV6-5 with TRBJ1-1; maybe TRBD1 (5 bases). The germline CDR1 and CDR2 sequences are MNHEY and SVGAGI. The CDR3 is 14 amino acids. The ends were cut back, 1 base at V and 5 bases at J, with 11 bases in the middle. CDR3 sequence reads: CASSYLDSGTEAFF. CDR3 in DNA: TGTGCCAGCAGTTACTTAGACAGTGGGACTGAAGCTTTCTTT.

The chain recombines TRBV18 with TRBJ1-1; 9 bases are shared with TRBD1. The length of the CDR3 is 14 residues. With V trimmed by 4 bases and J by 5 bases, 5 bases remained unmatched. In germline, CDR1 is KGHSH, CDR2 LQKENI. As DNA, the CDR3 is TGTGCCAGCTCACAGACAGGGGGTCGGACTGAAGCTTTCTTT. Its protein product is CASSQTGGRTEAFF.

The chain uses TRBV28 and TRBJ1-1, with no clear D. This CDR3 is 12 amino acids long. Trimming took off 8 bases at V and 1 base at J, with 8 bases between the two ends. The germline V gene encodes CDR1 MDHEN and CDR2 SYDVKM. The CDR3 loop is CASSTANTEAFF. The DNA of the CDR3 is TGTGCCAGCTCAACAGCGAACACTGAAGCTTTCTTT.

CDR3 amino acids: CASRNTPGFQPQHF. The CDR3 DNA reads as TGTGCCAGCAGGAACACCCCAGGGTTTCAGCCCCAGCATTTT. The gene calls are TRBV2 and TRBJ1-5; tentative D call: TRBD1 (5 bases). V gave up 6 bases and J gave up 6 bases, with 15 bases separating them. CDR3 length: 14 amino acids. The germline V gene encodes CDR1 SNHLY and CDR2 FYNNEI.

This clone was seen only once. The V call is TRBV27, the J call TRBJ1-2; the match to TRBD1 covers 8 bases. Trimming took 9 bases from V and 8 from J; bases not matched to a gene: 11. This CDR3 is 13 amino acids long. Germline V lookup: CDR1 MNHEY, CDR2 SMNVEV (reference sequence). The CDR3 DNA sequence: TGTGCCAGGAAGGACAGGGTGATTTCGGGCTACACCTTC. As protein: CARKDRVISGYTF.

This chain joins TRBV7-9 and TRBJ2-3; D perhaps matches TRBD1 (6 bases). V dropped 4 bases and J dropped 2 bases, with 22 bases sitting between them. Germline loops: CDR1 SEHNR, CDR2 FQNEAQ (reference sequence). CDR3 length: 18 amino acids. The CDR3 sequence: CASSYPPVQGPLTDTQYF. The CDR3 DNA reads TGTGCCAGCAGCTACCCCCCCGTACAGGGCCCTCTCACAGATACGCAGTATTTT.

The chain links TRBV5-1 to TRBJ2-3; 8 bases fit TRBD1. V lost 4 bases, J lost 1 base, and 2 bases stayed unmatched. The germline CDR1 and CDR2 sequences are SGHRS and YFSETQ. This CDR3 region has 14 residues. CDR3 loop: CASSTGQGTDTQYF. The CDR3 bases are TGCGCCAGCAGCACGGGACAGGGCACAGATACGCAGTATTTT. Using reference TRBV5-1 and TRBJ2-3 for the parts outside the CDR3, the full variable domain is KAGVTQTPRYLIKTRGQQVTLSCSPISGHRSVSWYQQTPGQGLQFLFEYFSETQRNKGNFPGRFSGRQFSNSRSEMNVSTLELGDSALYLCASSTGQGTDTQYFGPGTRLTVL.

This clone was picked up a small number of times. CDR3 nucleotide sequence: TGTGCCAGCAGTGAAGGAGAGAACACTGAAGCTTTCTTT. Protein: CASSEGENTEAFF. The chain recombines TRBV2 with TRBJ1-1, with D hard to call. Trimming cost V 1 base and J 1 base, with 4 bases left between them. The CDR3 totals 13 residues. Per the germline V gene, CDR1 is SNHLY and CDR2 is FYNNEI. The complete variable domain, with remaining parts taken from reference TRBV2 and TRBJ1-1, reads EPEVTQTPSHQVTQMGQEVILRCVPISNHLYFYWYRQILGQKVEFLVSFYNNEISEKSEIFDDQFSVERPDGSNFTLKIRSTKLEDSAMYFCASSEGENTEAFFGQGTRLTVV.

This clone appeared once. The rearrangement joins TRBV27 to TRBJ1-5; D call uncertain. The CDR3 sequence is 13 residues long. V shed 10 bases and J shed 6 bases, with 16 bases lying between them. CDR1 and CDR2 (germline): MNHEY, SMNVEV (reference sequence). CDR3 amino acids: CATGGGVGQPQHF. The CDR3 coding sequence is TGTGCCACAGGAGGAGGTGTTGGTCAGCCCCAGCATTTT.

The genes are TRBV5-4 and TRBJ1-1, with TRBD1 identical over 7 bases. The CDR3 has 15 residues. Per germline, CDR1 SGHNT and CDR2 YYREEE (reference sequence). Germline trimming cut 0 bases from V and 7 bases from J; bases unmatched to any gene: 9. In nucleotides, the CDR3 is TGTGCCAGCAGCTTGGAGGTAGGGGGCGCGGGTGAAGCTTTCTTT. Its protein is CASSLEVGGAGEAFF.

CDR3 protein: CASTFVGNTIYF. DNA for the CDR3: TGTGCCAGTACTTTTGTTGGAAACACCATATATTTT. J is TRBJ1-3 and V is TRBV19; D gene uncertain. V shed 7 bases and J shed 3 bases, with 7 bases lying between them. Germline-derived CDR1 and CDR2 are LNHDA and SQIVND (reference sequence). The CDR3 consists of 12 residues.

This chain joins TRBV27 and TRBJ1-1; 11 nucleotides agree with TRBD1. The CDR3 has 14 amino acids. The germline gives CDR1 MNHEY, CDR2 SMNVEV (reference sequence). V gave up 7 bases and J gave up 4 bases; unmatched junction bases: 5. CDR3 DNA sequence: TGTGCCAGCACTAGGGGGACAGGGGGCACTGAAGCTTTCTTT. Its translation: CASTRGTGGTEAFF.

Only one count was recorded for this clone. The chain recombines TRBV28 with TRBJ2-7; TRBD1 aligns across 9 bases. Germline-derived CDR1 and CDR2 are MDHEN and SYDVKM. The CDR3 consists of 14 residues. V lost 6 bases to trimming and J lost 3 bases; unmatched junction nucleotides: 6. The CDR3 DNA follows: TGTGCCAGCAGCCAACAGGGGGCGATCTACGAGCAGTACTTC. Translation: CASSQQGAIYEQYF.

The chain combines TRBV6-5 with TRBJ1-2; a possible D gene is TRBD1 (6 bases). This CDR3 contains 12 residues. CDR1 is MNHEY and CDR2 is SVGAGI in the germline V gene. V lost 5 bases and J 4 bases, leaving 8 bases between the germline ends. The CDR3 DNA is TGTGCCAGCAGTGGACAGTCCTATGGCTACACCTTC. It specifies CASSGQSYGYTF.

This clone occurred once. The CDR3 spells CASSQDRREKLFF. The CDR3 bases are TGCGCCAGCAGCCAAGATCGGCGGGAAAAACTGTTTTTT. J is TRBJ1-4 and V is TRBV4-3; no firm D call. The germline V gene encodes CDR1 LGHNA and CDR2 YSLEER. There are 13 residues in the CDR3. V was pared by 0 bases and J by 8 bases, with 7 bases between.

This sequence joins TRBV4-3 and TRBJ2-1, with a tentative D call TRBD2 (6 bases). CDR3 length: 12 residues. The germline gives CDR1 LGHNA, CDR2 YSLEER. V was pared by 2 bases and J by 9 bases, with 8 bases between. As DNA, the CDR3 is TGCGCCAGCAGCCAACGGGGGACTGAGCAGTTCTTC. It specifies CASSQRGTEQFF.

This clone was detected only once. The rearrangement joins TRBV10-2 to TRBJ2-7; possible D gene TRBD2, 6 bases. CDR1 and CDR2 from the germline V gene are WSHSY and SAAADI. The CDR3 extends over 15 amino acids. V lost 5 bases and J lost 7, with 21 bases in between. The CDR3 nucleotides are TGCGCCAGCAGTTGGCAGGCGGGAAGTCCGGGGGAGCAGTACTTC. This codes for CASSWQAGSPGEQYF.

J is TRBJ1-3 and V is TRBV5-1, with 9 bases matching TRBD1. This CDR3 spans 18 amino acids. V trimming: 0 bases; J trimming: 4 bases; junction bases outside the gene matches: 11. Germline V lookup: CDR1 SGHRS, CDR2 YFSETQ. CDR3: CASSLAVRGQGSGNTIYF. In DNA, the CDR3 is TGCGCCAGCAGCTTGGCAGTACGGGGACAGGGTTCCGGAAACACCATATATTTT.

The genes are TRBV28 and TRBJ1-5, with TRBD1 matching over 11 bases. This CDR3 contains 17 residues. V trimming: 6 bases; J trimming: 0 bases; junction bases outside the gene matches: 7. Germline V gene data show CDR1 as MDHEN and CDR2 as SYDVKM. The CDR3 here is CASSRDRGEYSNQPQHF. The CDR3 DNA sequence: TGTGCCAGCAGCCGGGACAGGGGGGAGTATAGCAATCAGCCCCAGCATTTT. The whole variable domain, remainder taken from reference TRBV28 and TRBJ1-5, is DVKVTQSSRYLVKRTGEKVFLECVQDMDHENMFWYRQDPGLGLRLIYFSYDVKMKEKGDIPEGYSVSREKKERFSLILESASTNQTSMYLCASSRDRGEYSNQPQHFGDGTRLSIL.

This clone has just one count. The gene calls are TRBV28 and TRBJ2-7; D perhaps matches TRBD1 (5 bases). The CDR3 has 17 residues. The V end was cut by 6 bases, the J end by 4 bases, with 25 bases between. Germline CDR1 reads MDHEN; CDR2 reads SYDVKM. The CDR3 is CASSPKGPGRAGYEQYF. In nucleotides, the CDR3 is TGTGCCAGCAGCCCAAAGGGCCCTGGCAGGGCCGGATACGAGCAGTACTTC.